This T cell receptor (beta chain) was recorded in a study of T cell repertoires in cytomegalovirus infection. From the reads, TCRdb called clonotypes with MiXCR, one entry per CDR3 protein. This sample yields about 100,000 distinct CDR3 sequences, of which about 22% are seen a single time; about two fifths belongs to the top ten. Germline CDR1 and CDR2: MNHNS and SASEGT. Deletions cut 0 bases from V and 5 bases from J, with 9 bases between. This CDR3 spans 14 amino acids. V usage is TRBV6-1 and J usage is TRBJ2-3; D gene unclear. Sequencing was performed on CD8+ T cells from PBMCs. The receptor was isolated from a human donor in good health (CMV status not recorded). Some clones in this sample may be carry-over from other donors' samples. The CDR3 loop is CASSEALLGDTQYF. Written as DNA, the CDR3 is TGTGCCAGCAGTGAAGCGCTTCTTGGAGATACGCAGTATTTT.